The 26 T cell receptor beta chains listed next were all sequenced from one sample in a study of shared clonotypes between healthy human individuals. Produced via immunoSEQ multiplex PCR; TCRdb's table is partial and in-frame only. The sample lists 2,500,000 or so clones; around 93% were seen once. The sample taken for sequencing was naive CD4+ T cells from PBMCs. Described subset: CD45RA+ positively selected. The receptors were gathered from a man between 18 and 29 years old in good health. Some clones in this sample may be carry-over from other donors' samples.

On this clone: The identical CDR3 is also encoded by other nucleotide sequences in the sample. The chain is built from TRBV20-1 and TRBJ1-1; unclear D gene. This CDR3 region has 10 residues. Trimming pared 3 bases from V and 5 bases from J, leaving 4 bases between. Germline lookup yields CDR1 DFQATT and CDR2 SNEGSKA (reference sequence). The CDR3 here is CSARGTEAFF. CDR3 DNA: TGCAGTGCTAGGGGGACTGAAGCTTTCTTT.

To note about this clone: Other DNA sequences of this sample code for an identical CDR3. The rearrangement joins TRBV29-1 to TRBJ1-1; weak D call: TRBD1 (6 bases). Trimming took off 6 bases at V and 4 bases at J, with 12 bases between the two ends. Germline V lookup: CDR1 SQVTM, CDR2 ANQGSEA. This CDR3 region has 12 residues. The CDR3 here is CSVDRGRTEAFF. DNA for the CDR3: TGCAGCGTCGATCGGGGGCGCACTGAAGCTTTCTTT.

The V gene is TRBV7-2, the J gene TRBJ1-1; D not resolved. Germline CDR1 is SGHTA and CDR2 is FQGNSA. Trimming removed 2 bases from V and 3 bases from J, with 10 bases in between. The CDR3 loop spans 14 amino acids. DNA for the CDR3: TGTGCCAGCAGCTTAATAAGAGTGGACACTGAAGCTTTCTTT. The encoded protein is CASSLIRVDTEAFF. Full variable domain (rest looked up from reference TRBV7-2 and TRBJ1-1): GAGVSQSPSNKVTEKGKDVELRCDPISGHTALYWYRQSLGQGLEFLIYFQGNSAPDKSGLPSDRFSAERTGGSVSTLTIQRTQQEDSAVYLCASSLIRVDTEAFFGQGTRLTVV.

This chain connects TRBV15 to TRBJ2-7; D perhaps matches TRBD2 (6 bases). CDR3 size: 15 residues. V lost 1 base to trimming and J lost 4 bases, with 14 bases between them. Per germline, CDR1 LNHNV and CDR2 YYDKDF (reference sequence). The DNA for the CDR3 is TGTGCCACCAGCAGAGTCGGGGGACTCAAATACGAGCAGTACTTC. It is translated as CATSRVGGLKYEQYF.

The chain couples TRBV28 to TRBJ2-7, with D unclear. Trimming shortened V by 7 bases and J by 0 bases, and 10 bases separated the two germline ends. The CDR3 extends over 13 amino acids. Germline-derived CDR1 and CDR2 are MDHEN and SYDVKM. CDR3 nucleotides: TGTGCCAGCACAAACTCACGCTCCTACGAGCAGTACTTC. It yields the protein CASTNSRSYEQYF.

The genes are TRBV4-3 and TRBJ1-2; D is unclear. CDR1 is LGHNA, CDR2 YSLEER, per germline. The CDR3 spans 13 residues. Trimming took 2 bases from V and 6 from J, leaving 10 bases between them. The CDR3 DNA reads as TGCGCCAGCAGCCAAAGCGTTCAAGATGGCTACACCTTC. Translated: CASSQSVQDGYTF.

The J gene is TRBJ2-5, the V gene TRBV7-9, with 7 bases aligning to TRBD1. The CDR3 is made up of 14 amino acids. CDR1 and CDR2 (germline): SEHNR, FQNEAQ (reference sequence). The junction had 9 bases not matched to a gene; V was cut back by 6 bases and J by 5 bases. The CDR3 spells CASRQITGVETQYF. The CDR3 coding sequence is TGTGCCAGCAGACAAATTACAGGGGTGGAGACCCAGTACTTC.

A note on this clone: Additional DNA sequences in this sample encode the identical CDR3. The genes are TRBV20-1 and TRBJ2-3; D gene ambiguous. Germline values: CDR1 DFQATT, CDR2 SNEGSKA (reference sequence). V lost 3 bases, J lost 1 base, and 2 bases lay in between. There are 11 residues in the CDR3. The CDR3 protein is CSASGTDTQYF. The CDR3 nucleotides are TGCAGTGCTAGCGGCACAGATACGCAGTATTTT.

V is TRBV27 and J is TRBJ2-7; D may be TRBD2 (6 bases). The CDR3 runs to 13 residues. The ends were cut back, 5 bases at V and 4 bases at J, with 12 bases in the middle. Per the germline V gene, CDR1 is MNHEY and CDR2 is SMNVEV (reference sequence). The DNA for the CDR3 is TGTGCCAGCAGTGCTAGCGCTATATACGAGCAGTACTTC. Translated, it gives CASSASAIYEQYF.

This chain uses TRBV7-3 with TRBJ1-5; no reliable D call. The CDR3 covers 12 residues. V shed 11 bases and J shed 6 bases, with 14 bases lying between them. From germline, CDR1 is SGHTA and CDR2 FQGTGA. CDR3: CACSPEIQPQHF. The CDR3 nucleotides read TGTGCCTGCTCCCCGGAGATTCAGCCCCAGCATTTT.

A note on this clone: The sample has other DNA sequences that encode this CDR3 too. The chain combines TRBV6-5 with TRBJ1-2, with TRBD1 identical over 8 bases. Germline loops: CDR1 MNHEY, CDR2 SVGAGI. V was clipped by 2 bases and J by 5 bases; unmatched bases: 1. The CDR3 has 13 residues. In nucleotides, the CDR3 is TGTGCCAGCAGTTACCGACAGGGGTATGGCTACACCTTC. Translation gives CASSYRQGYGYTF.

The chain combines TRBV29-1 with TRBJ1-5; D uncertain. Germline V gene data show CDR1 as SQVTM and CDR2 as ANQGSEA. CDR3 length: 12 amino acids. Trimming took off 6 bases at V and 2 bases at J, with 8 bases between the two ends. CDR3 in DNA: TGCAGCGTAAGTTTCCGCAATCAGCCCCAGCATTTT. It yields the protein CSVSFRNQPQHF.

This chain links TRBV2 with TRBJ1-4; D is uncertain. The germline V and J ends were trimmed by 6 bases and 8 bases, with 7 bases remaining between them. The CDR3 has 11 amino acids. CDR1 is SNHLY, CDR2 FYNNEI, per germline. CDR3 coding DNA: TGTGCCAGCAGCGACAACGAAAAACTGTTTTTT. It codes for CASSDNEKLFF.

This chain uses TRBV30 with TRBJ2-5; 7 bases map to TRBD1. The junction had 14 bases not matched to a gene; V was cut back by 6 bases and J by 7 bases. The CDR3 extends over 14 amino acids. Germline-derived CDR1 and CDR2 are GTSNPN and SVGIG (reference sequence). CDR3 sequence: CACLRDSPTGTQYF. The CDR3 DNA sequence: TGTGCCTGCCTCCGGGACAGCCCCACTGGGACCCAGTACTTC.

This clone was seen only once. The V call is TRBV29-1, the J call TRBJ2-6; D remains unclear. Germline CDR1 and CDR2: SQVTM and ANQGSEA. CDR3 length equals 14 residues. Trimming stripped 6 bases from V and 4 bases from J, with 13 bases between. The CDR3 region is CSVSSFSGANVLTF. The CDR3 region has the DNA TGCAGCGTCTCCTCCTTTTCCGGGGCCAACGTCCTGACTTTC.

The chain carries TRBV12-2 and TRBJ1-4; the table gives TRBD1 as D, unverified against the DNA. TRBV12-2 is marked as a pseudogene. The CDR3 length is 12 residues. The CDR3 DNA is TGTGCAAGTCGCACAGGGGGTGAAAAACTGTTTTTT. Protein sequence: CASRTGGEKLFF.

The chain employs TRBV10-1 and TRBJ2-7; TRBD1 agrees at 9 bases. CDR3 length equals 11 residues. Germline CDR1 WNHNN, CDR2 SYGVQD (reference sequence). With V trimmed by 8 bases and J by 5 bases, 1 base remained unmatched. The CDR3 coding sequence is TGCGCCAGCGGGACAGGGAACGAGCAGTACTTC. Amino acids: CASGTGNEQYF.

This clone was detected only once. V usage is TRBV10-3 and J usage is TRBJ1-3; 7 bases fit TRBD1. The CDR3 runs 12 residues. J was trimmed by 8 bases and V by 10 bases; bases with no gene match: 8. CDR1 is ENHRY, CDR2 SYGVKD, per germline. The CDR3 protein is CASRQGRDTIYF. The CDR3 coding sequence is TGTGCCAGCCGACAGGGAAGGGACACCATATATTTT.

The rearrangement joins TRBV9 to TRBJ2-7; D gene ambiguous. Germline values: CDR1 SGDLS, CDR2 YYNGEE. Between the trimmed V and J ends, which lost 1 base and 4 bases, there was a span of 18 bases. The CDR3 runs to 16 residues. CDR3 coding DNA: TGTGCCAGCAGCGTATCTGGGGAAACGGCGGTGTACGAGCAGTACTTC. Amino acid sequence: CASSVSGETAVYEQYF. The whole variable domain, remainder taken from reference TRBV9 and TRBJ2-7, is DSGVTQTPKHLITATGQRVTLRCSPRSGDLSVYWYQQSLDQGLQFLIQYYNGEERAKGNILERFSAQQFPDLHSELNLSSLELGDSALYFCASSVSGETAVYEQYFGPGTRLTVT.

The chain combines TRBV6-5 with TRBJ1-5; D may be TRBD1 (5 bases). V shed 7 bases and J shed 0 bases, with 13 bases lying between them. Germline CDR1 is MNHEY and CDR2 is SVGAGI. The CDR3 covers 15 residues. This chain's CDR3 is CASKATGHSNQPQHF. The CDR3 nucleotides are TGTGCCAGCAAGGCCACGGGGCATAGCAATCAGCCCCAGCATTTT.

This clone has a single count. The CDR3 DNA follows: TGTGCCAGCAGTTACTCCAGACGGATTAACTATGGCTACACCTTC. Protein product: CASSYSRRINYGYTF. V gene TRBV6-5 combines with J gene TRBJ1-2, with D unclear. CDR1 MNHEY and CDR2 SVGAGI come from the germline V gene. CDR3 length: 15 amino acids. V was trimmed by 0 bases and J by 1 base, leaving 9 bases between them.

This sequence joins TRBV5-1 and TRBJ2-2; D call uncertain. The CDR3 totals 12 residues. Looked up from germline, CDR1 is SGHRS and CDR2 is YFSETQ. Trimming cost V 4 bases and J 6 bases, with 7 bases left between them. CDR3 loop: CASSAMAGELFF. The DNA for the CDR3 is TGCGCCAGCAGCGCCATGGCCGGGGAGCTGTTTTTT.

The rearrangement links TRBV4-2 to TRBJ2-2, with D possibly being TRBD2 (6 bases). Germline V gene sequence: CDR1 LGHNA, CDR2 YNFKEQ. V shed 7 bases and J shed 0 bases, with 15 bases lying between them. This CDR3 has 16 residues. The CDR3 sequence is CASNYLGSPNTGELFF. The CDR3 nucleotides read TGTGCCAGCAATTACCTCGGGAGTCCGAACACCGGGGAGCTGTTTTTT.

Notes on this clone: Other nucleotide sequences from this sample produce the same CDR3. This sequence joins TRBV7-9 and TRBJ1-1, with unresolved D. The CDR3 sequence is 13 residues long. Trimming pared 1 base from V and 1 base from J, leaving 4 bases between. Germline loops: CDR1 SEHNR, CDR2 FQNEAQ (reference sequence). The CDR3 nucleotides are TGTGCCAGCAGCTTAGAGTCGAACACTGAAGCTTTCTTT. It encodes CASSLESNTEAFF.

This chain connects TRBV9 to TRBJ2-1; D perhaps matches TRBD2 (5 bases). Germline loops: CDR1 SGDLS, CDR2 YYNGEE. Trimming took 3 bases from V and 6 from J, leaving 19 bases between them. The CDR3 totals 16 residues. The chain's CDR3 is CASSAQVRAASNEQFF. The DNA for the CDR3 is TGTGCCAGCAGCGCTCAAGTGAGGGCCGCCTCCAATGAGCAGTTCTTC.

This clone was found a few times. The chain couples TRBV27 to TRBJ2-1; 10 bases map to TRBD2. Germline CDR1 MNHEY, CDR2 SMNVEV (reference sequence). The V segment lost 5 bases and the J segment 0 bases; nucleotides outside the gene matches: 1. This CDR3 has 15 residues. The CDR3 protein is CASSRLAGSYNEQFF. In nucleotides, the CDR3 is TGTGCCAGCAGTAGACTAGCGGGCTCCTACAATGAGCAGTTCTTC.